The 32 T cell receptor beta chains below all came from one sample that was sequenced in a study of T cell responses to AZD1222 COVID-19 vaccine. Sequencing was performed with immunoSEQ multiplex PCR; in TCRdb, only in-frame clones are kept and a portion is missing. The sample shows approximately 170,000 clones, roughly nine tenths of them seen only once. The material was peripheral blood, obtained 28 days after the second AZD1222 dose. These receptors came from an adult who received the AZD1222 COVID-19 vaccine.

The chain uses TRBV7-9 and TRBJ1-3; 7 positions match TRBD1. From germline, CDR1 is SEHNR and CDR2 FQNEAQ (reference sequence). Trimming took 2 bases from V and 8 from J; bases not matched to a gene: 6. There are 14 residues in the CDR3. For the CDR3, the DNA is TGTGCCAGCAGCTTACGACAGGGAGGGGACACCATATATTTT. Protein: CASSLRQGGDTIYF.

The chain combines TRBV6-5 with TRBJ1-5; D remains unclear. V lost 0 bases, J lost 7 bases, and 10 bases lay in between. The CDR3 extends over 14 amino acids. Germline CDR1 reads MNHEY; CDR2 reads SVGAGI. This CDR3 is CASSYSRVSQPQHF. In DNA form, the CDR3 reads TGTGCCAGCAGTTACTCTAGGGTGAGCCAGCCCCAGCATTTT.

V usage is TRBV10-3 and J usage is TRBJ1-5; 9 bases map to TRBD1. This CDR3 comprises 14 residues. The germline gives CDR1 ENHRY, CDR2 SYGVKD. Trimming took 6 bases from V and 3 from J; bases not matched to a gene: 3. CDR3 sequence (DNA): TGTGCCATCAGGGGGACAGGGACCAATCAGCCCCAGCATTTT. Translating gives CAIRGTGTNQPQHF.

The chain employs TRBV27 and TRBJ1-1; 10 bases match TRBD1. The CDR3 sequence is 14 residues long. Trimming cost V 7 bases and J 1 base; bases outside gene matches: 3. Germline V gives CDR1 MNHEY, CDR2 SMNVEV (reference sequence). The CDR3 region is CASNRQGANTEAFF. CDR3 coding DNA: TGTGCCAGCAATCGACAGGGGGCGAACACTGAAGCTTTCTTT.

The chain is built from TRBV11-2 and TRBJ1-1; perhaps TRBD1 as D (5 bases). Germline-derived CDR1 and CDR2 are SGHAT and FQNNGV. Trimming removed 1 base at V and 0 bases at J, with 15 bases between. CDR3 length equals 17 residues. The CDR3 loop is CASSLVGRDYMNTEAFF. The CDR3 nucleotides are TGTGCCAGCAGCTTAGTTGGGCGGGACTACATGAACACTGAAGCTTTCTTT.

The CDR3: CSVVTSGGWEQFF. Here the CDR3 DNA reads TGCAGCGTTGTCACTAGCGGGGGTTGGGAGCAGTTCTTC. The chain employs TRBV29-1 and TRBJ2-1; 11 positions match TRBD2. Per germline, CDR1 SQVTM and CDR2 ANQGSEA. The V segment lost 4 bases and the J segment 10 bases; nucleotides outside the gene matches: 6. The CDR3 runs to 13 residues.

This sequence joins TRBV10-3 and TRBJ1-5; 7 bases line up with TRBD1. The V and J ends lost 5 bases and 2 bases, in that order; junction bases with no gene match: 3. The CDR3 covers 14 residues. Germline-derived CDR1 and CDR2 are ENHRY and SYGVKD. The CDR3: CAISRQGGNQPQHF. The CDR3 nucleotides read TGTGCCATCAGTAGACAGGGCGGCAATCAGCCCCAGCATTTT.

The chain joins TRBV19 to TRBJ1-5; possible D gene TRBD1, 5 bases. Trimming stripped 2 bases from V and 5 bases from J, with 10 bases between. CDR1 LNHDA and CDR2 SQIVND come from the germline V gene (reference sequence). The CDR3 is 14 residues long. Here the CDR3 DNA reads TGTGCCAGTAGTATATCCGGGGGAGATCAGCCCCAGCATTTT. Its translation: CASSISGGDQPQHF.

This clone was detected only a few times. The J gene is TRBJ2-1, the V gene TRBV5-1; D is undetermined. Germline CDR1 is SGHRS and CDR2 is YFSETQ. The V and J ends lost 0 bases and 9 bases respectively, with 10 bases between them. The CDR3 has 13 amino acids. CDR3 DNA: TGCGCCAGCAGCTTGGCCGTAATGGGTGAGCAGTTCTTC. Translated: CASSLAVMGEQFF.

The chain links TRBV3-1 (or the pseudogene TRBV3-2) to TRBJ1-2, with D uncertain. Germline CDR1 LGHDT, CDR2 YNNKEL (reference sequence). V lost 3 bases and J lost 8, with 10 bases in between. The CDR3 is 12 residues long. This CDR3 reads CASSHQGRGYTF. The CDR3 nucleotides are TGTGCCAGCAGCCACCAAGGTCGAGGCTACACCTTC.

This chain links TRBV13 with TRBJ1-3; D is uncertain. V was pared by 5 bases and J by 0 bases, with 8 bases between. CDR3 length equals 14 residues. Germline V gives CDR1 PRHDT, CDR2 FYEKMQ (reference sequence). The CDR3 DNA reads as TGTGCCAGCAGCCGACGGGGCTCTGGAAACACCATATATTTT. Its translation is CASSRRGSGNTIYF.

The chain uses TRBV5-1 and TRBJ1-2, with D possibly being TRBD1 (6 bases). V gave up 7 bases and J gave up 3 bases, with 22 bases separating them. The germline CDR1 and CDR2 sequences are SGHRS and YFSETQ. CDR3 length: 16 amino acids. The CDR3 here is CASRWAGAGADYGYTF. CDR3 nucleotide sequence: TGCGCCAGCCGCTGGGCGGGGGCTGGAGCTGACTATGGCTACACCTTC.

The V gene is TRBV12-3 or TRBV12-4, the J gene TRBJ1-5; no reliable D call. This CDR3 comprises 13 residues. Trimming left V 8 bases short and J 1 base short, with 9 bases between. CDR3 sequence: CASGWVSNQPQHF. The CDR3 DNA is TGTGCCAGCGGGTGGGTGAGCAATCAGCCCCAGCATTTT.

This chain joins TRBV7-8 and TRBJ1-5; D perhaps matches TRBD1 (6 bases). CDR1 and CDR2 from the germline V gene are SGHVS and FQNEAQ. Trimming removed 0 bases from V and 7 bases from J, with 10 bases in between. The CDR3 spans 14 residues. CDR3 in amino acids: CASSLAGGQQPQHF. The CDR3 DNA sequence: TGTGCCAGCAGCTTAGCAGGGGGTCAACAGCCCCAGCATTTT.

The CDR3 here is CASSLVGHRPQHF. The CDR3 nucleotides read TGTGCCAGCAGCTTAGTGGGACATCGGCCCCAGCATTTT. This chain uses TRBV11-2 with TRBJ1-5, with D possibly TRBD1 on 6 matching bases. Trimming left V 1 base short and J 9 bases short, with 10 bases between. CDR3 length: 13 amino acids. In germline, CDR1 is SGHAT, CDR2 FQNNGV.

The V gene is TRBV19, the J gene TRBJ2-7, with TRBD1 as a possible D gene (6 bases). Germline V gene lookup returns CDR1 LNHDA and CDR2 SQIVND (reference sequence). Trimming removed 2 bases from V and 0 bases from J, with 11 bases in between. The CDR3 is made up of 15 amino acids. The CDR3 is CASSIQGLHSYEQYF. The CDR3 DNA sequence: TGTGCCAGTAGTATACAGGGGCTCCACTCCTACGAGCAGTACTTC.

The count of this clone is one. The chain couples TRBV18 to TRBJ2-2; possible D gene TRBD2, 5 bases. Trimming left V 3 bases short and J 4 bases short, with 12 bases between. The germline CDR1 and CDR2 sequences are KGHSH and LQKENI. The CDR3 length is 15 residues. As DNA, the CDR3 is TGTGCCAGCTCACCCAGAGGGTCCACCACCGGGGAGCTGTTTTTT. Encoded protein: CASSPRGSTTGELFF. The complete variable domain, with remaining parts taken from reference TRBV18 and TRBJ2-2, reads NAGVMQNPRHLVRRRGQEARLRCSPMKGHSHVYWYRQLPEEGLKFMVYLQKENIIDESGMPKERFSAEFPKEGPSILRIQQVVRGDSAAYFCASSPRGSTTGELFFGEGSRLTVL.

CDR3 DNA: TGTGCCAGTAGTAGCGGACACCCGTACGAGCAGTACTTC. It specifies CASSSGHPYEQYF. The rearrangement links TRBV19 to TRBJ2-7; maybe TRBD1 (5 bases). The CDR3 sequence is 13 residues long. The V end lost 4 bases, the J end lost 4 bases, and 11 bases lay between the germline ends. Germline CDR1 reads LNHDA; CDR2 reads SQIVND (reference sequence).

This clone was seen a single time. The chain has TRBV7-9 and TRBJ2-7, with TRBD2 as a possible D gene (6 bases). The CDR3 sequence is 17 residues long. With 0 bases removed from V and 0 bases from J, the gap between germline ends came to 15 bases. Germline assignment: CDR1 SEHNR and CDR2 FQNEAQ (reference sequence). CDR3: CASSLARGLVSSYEQYF. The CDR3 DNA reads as TGTGCCAGCAGCTTAGCGCGGGGCCTAGTGAGCTCCTACGAGCAGTACTTC.

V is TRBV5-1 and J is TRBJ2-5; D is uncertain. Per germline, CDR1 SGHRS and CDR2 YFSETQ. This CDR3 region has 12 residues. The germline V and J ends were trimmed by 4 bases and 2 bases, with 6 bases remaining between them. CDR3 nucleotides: TGCGCCAGCAGCCACCCGCAAGAGACCCAGTACTTC. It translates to CASSHPQETQYF.

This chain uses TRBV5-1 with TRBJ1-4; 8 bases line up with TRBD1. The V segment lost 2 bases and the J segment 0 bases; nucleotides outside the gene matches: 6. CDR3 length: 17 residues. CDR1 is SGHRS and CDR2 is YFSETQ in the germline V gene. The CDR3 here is CASSLRQGTATNEKLFF. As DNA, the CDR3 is TGCGCCAGCAGCTTACGACAGGGGACTGCAACTAATGAAAAACTGTTTTTT.

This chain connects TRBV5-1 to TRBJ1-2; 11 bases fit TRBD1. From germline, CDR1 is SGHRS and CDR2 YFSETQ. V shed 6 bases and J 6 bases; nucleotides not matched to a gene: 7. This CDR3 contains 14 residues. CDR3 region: CASIGQGAINGYTF. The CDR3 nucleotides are TGCGCCAGCATCGGACAGGGGGCGATAAATGGCTACACCTTC.

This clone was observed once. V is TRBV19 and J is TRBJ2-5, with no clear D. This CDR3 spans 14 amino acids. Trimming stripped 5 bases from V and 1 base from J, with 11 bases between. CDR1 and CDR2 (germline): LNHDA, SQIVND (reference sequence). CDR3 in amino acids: CASSPDPAQETQYF. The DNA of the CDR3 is TGTGCCAGTAGTCCCGACCCAGCCCAAGAGACCCAGTACTTC. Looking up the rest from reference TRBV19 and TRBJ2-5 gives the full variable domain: DGGITQSPKYLFRKEGQNVTLSCEQNLNHDAMYWYRQDPGQGLRLIYYSQIVNDFQKGDIAEGYSVSREKKESFPLTVTSAQKNPTAFYLCASSPDPAQETQYFGPGTRLLVL.

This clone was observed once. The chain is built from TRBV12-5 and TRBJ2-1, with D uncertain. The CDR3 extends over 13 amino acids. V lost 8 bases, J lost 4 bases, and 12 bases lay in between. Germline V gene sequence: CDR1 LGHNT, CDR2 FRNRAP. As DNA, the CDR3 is TGTGCTAGTCAACAGAAACATTACAATGAGCAGTTCTTC. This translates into CASQQKHYNEQFF.

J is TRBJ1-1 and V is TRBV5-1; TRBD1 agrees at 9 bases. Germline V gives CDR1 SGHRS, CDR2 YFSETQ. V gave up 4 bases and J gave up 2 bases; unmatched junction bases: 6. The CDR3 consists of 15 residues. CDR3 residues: CASSGQGPSNTEAFF. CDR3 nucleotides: TGCGCCAGCAGCGGACAGGGGCCCTCAAACACTGAAGCTTTCTTT.

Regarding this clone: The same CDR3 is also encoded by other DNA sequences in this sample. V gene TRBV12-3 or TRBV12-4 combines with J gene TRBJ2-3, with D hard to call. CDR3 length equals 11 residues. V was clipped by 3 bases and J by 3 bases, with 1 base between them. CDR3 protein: CASSLTDTQYF. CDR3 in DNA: TGTGCCAGCAGTTTGACAGATACGCAGTATTTT.

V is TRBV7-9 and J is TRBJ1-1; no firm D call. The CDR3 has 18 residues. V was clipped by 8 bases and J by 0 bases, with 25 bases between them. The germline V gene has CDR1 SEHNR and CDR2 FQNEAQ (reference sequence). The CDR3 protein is CASRSLSAGSSMNTEAFF. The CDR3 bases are TGTGCCAGCCGATCCCTCTCAGCGGGCTCGAGCATGAACACTGAAGCTTTCTTT.

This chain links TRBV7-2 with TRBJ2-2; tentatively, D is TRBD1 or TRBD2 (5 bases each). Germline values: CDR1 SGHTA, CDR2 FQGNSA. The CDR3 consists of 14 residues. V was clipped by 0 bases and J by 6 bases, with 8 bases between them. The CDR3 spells CASSLALGAGELFF. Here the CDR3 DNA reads TGTGCCAGCAGCTTAGCGCTGGGGGCCGGGGAGCTGTTTTTT.

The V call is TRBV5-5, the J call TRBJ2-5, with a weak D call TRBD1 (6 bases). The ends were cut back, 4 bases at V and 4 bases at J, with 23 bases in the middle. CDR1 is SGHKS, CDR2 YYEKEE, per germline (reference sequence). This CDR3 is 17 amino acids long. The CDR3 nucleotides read TGTGCCAGCAGCGTTCGTCCAGGGGTTTCGTTCGGAGAGACCCAGTACTTC. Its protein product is CASSVRPGVSFGETQYF.

CDR3 region: CASSIPGDSYNEQFF. In DNA, the CDR3 is TGTGCCAGTAGTATTCCGGGGGACAGCTACAATGAGCAGTTCTTC. The V gene is TRBV19, the J gene TRBJ2-1; possible D gene TRBD1, 7 bases. The V gene lost 3 bases and the J gene lost 3 bases, with 12 bases spanning the gap. Germline CDR1 is LNHDA and CDR2 is SQIVND (reference sequence). This CDR3 comprises 15 residues.

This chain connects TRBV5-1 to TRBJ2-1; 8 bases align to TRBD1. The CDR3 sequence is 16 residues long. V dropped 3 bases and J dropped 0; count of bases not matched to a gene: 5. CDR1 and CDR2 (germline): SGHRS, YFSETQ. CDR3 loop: CASSYQGASSYNEQFF. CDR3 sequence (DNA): TGCGCCAGCAGCTACCAGGGGGCCTCCTCCTACAATGAGCAGTTCTTC. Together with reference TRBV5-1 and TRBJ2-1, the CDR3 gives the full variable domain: KAGVTQTPRYLIKTRGQQVTLSCSPISGHRSVSWYQQTPGQGLQFLFEYFSETQRNKGNFPGRFSGRQFSNSRSEMNVSTLELGDSALYLCASSYQGASSYNEQFFGPGTRLTVL.

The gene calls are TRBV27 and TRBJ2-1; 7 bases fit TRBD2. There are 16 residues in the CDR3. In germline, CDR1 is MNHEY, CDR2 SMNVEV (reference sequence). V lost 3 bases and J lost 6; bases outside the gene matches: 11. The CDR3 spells CASSFLPSWGGNEQFF. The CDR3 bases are TGTGCCAGCAGTTTCCTTCCGTCGTGGGGGGGCAATGAGCAGTTCTTC.